The clone carrying this TCR beta chain came up a few times. The target antigen is unknown. The CDR3 has 14 residues. Germline lookup yields CDR1 SGHRS and CDR2 YFSETQ. The V segment lost 0 bases and the J segment 5 bases; nucleotides outside the gene matches: 0. This sample is part of a study of beta chain features in type 1 diabetes. Background on the study: Healthy donors, compared against patients, showed similar age, gender and cell yields. Sorted cells, some 98,000,000 in number, were examined across all samples.

Sequenced material consisted of expressed TCRB transcripts (all of the isolated RNA was reverse transcribed). Profiling relied on immunoSEQ multiplex PCR, and the TCRdb table lists in-frame clones only, not all of them. The sample gives about 740,000 clones, 10% to 15% of which show up once; 0.022% is in the top ten. Study-level points and caveats: The study found fewer insertions and more deletions at VDJ junctions in type 1 diabetes patients. High TCR expression in some cells could lead to their over-representation in cDNA sequencing. All four CD4+ subsets from Type 1 diabetes patients carried moderately but significantly shorter TCRB CDR3s.

Source material: naive CD4+ T cells from blood. The chain joins TRBV5-1 to TRBJ2-3; TRBD1 matches 10 bases. This receptor was obtained from a man aged 18 to 29 with type 1 diabetes. The CDR3 is CASSLGDRGDTQYF. DNA of the CDR3: TGCGCCAGCAGCTTGGGGGACAGGGGAGATACGCAGTATTTT.